Shown below are 18 T cell receptor beta chains from a single sample sequenced in a study of cytomegalovirus exposure and HLA in healthy donors. The study ran its PCR with 60 Vbeta and 13 Jbeta primers. Here immunoSEQ multiplex PCR was the method, and the copy in TCRdb shows in-frame clones only, minus some. The sample has some 140,000 clones; 65% to 80% are singletons. Material: PBMCs. Source of these receptors: a human donor in good health.

The chain uses TRBV6-5 and TRBJ2-6; possibly TRBD1 for D (6 bases). Trimming took off 4 bases at V and 0 bases at J, with 10 bases between the two ends. This CDR3 spans 16 amino acids. CDR1 MNHEY and CDR2 SVGAGI come from the germline V gene. The CDR3 here is CASSFSGASGANVLTF. For the CDR3, the DNA is TGTGCCAGCAGTTTCTCAGGGGCCTCTGGGGCCAACGTCCTGACTTTC.

This clone was counted between two and nine times. V gene TRBV6-1 combines with J gene TRBJ2-7; TRBD1 aligns across 8 bases. This CDR3 has 12 residues. CDR1 is MNHNS and CDR2 is SASEGT in the germline V gene. Trimming removed 6 bases from V and 4 bases from J; junction bases left unmatched: 2. DNA for the CDR3: TGTGCCAGCAGAGGACAGGGTTACGAGCAGTACTTC. Its protein is CASRGQGYEQYF.

The rearrangement joins TRBV19 to TRBJ2-2; D gene uncertain. The CDR3 length is 14 residues. V was trimmed by 4 bases and J by 5 bases, leaving 11 bases between them. Germline CDR1 is LNHDA and CDR2 is SQIVND (reference sequence). The CDR3 nucleotides read TGTGCCAGTAGTAGATACCACGGTACCGGGGAGCTGTTTTTT. Translated: CASSRYHGTGELFF. Full variable domain (rest looked up from reference TRBV19 and TRBJ2-2): DGGITQSPKYLFRKEGQNVTLSCEQNLNHDAMYWYRQDPGQGLRLIYYSQIVNDFQKGDIAEGYSVSREKKESFPLTVTSAQKNPTAFYLCASSRYHGTGELFFGEGSRLTVL.

In this sample, this clone turned up once. The chain is built from TRBV29-1 and TRBJ2-5, with D uncertain. V was shortened by 5 bases and J by 5 bases, with 15 bases between the two germline ends. Germline V gene sequence: CDR1 SQVTM, CDR2 ANQGSEA. The CDR3 has 13 residues. DNA of the CDR3: TGCAGCGTTACTAAACGGGTAGACGAGACCCAGTACTTC. The encoded protein is CSVTKRVDETQYF.

This CDR3 reads CASSIRYGRGLYEEKNIQYF. CDR3 coding DNA: TGTGCCAGTAGTATTAGGTACGGCAGGGGGCTTTACGAAGAAAAAAACATTCAGTACTTC. V gene TRBV19 combines with J gene TRBJ2-4; 8 bases match TRBD1. This CDR3 region has 20 residues. The junction had 20 bases not matched to a gene; V was cut back by 3 bases and J by 4 bases. Germline lookup yields CDR1 LNHDA and CDR2 SQIVND (reference sequence).

V usage is TRBV2 and J usage is TRBJ2-1; TRBD2 is a possible D gene (7 bases). Trimming took off 6 bases at V and 8 bases at J, with 17 bases between the two ends. Germline V lookup: CDR1 SNHLY, CDR2 FYNNEI. The CDR3 covers 14 residues. The CDR3 reads CASRPLKGGDEQFF. As DNA, the CDR3 is TGTGCCAGCAGGCCGCTAAAGGGGGGGGATGAGCAGTTCTTC.

For the CDR3, the DNA is TGTGCCAGCAGCCAGGACAGAAACTATGGCTACACCTTC. Translating it yields CASSQDRNYGYTF. The J gene is TRBJ1-2, the V gene TRBV11-3; D possibly corresponds to TRBD1 (6 bases). The ends were cut back, 5 bases at V and 2 bases at J, with 9 bases in the middle. Germline lookup yields CDR1 SGHNT and CDR2 YENEEA. CDR3 length equals 13 residues.

V and J are TRBV28 and TRBJ2-4, with a possible D match to TRBD2 (7 bases). This CDR3 is built from 15 residues. V dropped 6 bases and J dropped 6 bases, with 18 bases sitting between them. CDR1 and CDR2 from the germline V gene are MDHEN and SYDVKM. The CDR3 spells CASRGLGGPVNIQYF. In DNA, the CDR3 is TGTGCCAGCAGGGGTCTCGGGGGGCCGGTAAACATTCAGTACTTC.

The chain has TRBV25-1 and TRBJ2-7, with TRBD1 as a possible D gene (6 bases). CDR1 and CDR2 (germline): MGHDK, SYGVNS. V gave up 5 bases and J gave up 2 bases, with 10 bases separating them. The CDR3 totals 13 residues. This CDR3 reads CASSTTGTYEQYF. CDR3 bases: TGTGCCAGCAGTACGACAGGAACCTACGAGCAGTACTTC.

Here the CDR3 DNA reads TGCGCCAGCAGCCAAGAAGATTATGCAGCGGGAAGGGCGGATACGCAGTATTTT. This codes for CASSQEDYAAGRADTQYF. This chain joins TRBV4-3 and TRBJ2-3, with TRBD2 identical over 7 bases. V trimming: 0 bases; J trimming: 6 bases; junction bases outside the gene matches: 15. This CDR3 is 18 amino acids long. Germline V gene sequence: CDR1 LGHNA, CDR2 YSLEER.

A few counts support this clone. This chain joins TRBV5-1 and TRBJ2-7, with 8 bases identical to TRBD1. V was pared by 4 bases and J by 3 bases, with 18 bases of the junction left unmatched. This CDR3 contains 18 residues. Per the germline V gene, CDR1 is SGHRS and CDR2 is YFSETQ. CDR3 nucleotides: TGCGCCAGCAGCGCGATCGGACAGGGTGTTAATTTGAACTACGAGCAGTACTTC. Protein: CASSAIGQGVNLNYEQYF.

The chain combines TRBV5-1 with TRBJ2-2; 10 bases map to TRBD1. The V and J ends lost 3 bases and 4 bases, in that order; junction bases with no gene match: 3. CDR1 is SGHRS, CDR2 YFSETQ, per germline. This CDR3 has 15 amino acids. The CDR3 DNA is TGCGCCAGCAGCTCACGGACAGGGGGCACCGGGGAGCTGTTTTTT. Its protein product is CASSSRTGGTGELFF.

The gene calls are TRBV5-1 and TRBJ2-6; D gene uncertain. Germline V gene data show CDR1 as SGHRS and CDR2 as YFSETQ. The CDR3 consists of 14 residues. Deletions cut 4 bases from V and 4 bases from J, with 9 bases between. This chain's CDR3 is CASSLSYGANVLTF. The CDR3 bases are TGCGCCAGCAGCCTGTCCTACGGGGCCAACGTCCTGACTTTC.

The V and J genes are TRBV7-3 and TRBJ2-3, with 10 bases that match TRBD2. With V trimmed by 2 bases and J by 5 bases, 4 bases remained unmatched. This CDR3 is built from 15 residues. Germline CDR1 is SGHTA and CDR2 is FQGTGA. Written as DNA, the CDR3 is TGTGCCAGCAGCTTACTGTCTAGCGGGAGAGATACGCAGTATTTT. Amino acid sequence: CASSLLSSGRDTQYF.

CDR3 region: CASSLGVQGIEQYF. The CDR3, as DNA: TGCGCCAGCAGCTTGGGCGTACAGGGTATCGAGCAGTACTTC. J is TRBJ2-5 and V is TRBV5-1; possible D gene TRBD1, 6 bases. The J call may be incorrect, as the DNA end agrees better with TRBJ2-7. Germline V gene lookup returns CDR1 SGHRS and CDR2 YFSETQ. The CDR3 has 14 residues.

This chain links TRBV9 with TRBJ1-4; no firm D call. Trimming cost V 0 bases and J 3 bases, with 9 bases left between them. Germline assignment: CDR1 SGDLS and CDR2 YYNGEE. This CDR3 is built from 15 residues. CDR3 loop: CASSVAGGPNEKLFF. In DNA form, the CDR3 reads TGTGCCAGCAGCGTAGCTGGAGGACCTAATGAAAAACTGTTTTTT.

The chain recombines TRBV14 with TRBJ2-1, with TRBD2 identical over 7 bases. CDR1 SGHDN and CDR2 FVKESK come from the germline V gene. V gave up 4 bases and J gave up 4 bases; unmatched junction bases: 13. This CDR3 has 17 amino acids. The CDR3 region is CASSPFVGGVTYNEQFF. The DNA of the CDR3 is TGTGCCAGCAGCCCATTTGTGGGAGGGGTGACGTACAATGAGCAGTTCTTC.

The chain uses TRBV19 and TRBJ2-5; TRBD1 is a possible D gene (7 bases). Germline loops: CDR1 LNHDA, CDR2 SQIVND (reference sequence). Trimming cost V 7 bases and J 5 bases, with 14 bases left between them. This CDR3 is built from 13 residues. The chain's CDR3 is CASTAGGRETQYF. As DNA, the CDR3 is TGTGCCAGTACCGCAGGGGGGAGGGAGACCCAGTACTTC.